This T cell receptor beta chain was retrieved from a study of synovial regulatory T cells in juvenile arthritis. About this clone itself: Its antigen remains unidentified.

The CDR3 contains 14 residues. The DNA is not on file. Per the germline V gene, CDR1 is MNHNS and CDR2 is SASEGT. TCRdb's table, derived via immunoSEQ multiplex PCR, lists solely in-frame clones and lacks some. The sample table includes about 10,000 clones. The roughly eleven donors had active juvenile idiopathic arthritis, with 3 polyarticular and 8 oligoarticular cases. Median age about 11 years (about 2.1-22.9); median disease duration around seven years (0.2-19.1). Study-wide results and caveats: Compared with other blood Treg cells, inflammation-associated Treg cells had reduced TCR diversity.

Sequenced sample: Treg cells from blood. As for subset: remaining (HLA-DR-negative) circulating blood Treg cells. The sequence came from a donor between 2 and 29 years old with juvenile idiopathic arthritis. J is TRBJ2-7 and V is TRBV6-1; as DNA is missing, the TRBD2 call by TCRdb cannot be tested. The CDR3 sequence: CASSRSRERYEQYF.